The source of this T cell receptor beta chain is a study of beta chain features in type 1 diabetes. Overall study findings and caveats: Moderate but significant shortening of TCRB CDR3s was recorded in all four CD4+ subsets from Type 1 diabetes patients.

CD4+ cells of the naive, central memory, regulatory and stem cell-like memory types were sorted via CD45RO/CCR7/CD25/CD127/CD95/CD27. This clone was seen only a few times. The antigen remains undetermined. Other DNA variants within this sample encode the same CDR3. Every isolated RNA sample was fully reverse transcribed, so sequencing captured expressed TCRB transcripts. Measured with immunoSEQ multiplex PCR; TCRdb has only the in-frame clones, and not every one. Here the sample spans hundreds of thousands of clones, more than 12% being singletons. Sequencing input: naive CD4+ T cells from blood. This sequence originates from a man aged 18-30 years with type 1 diabetes.

The DNA of the CDR3 is TGTGCCAGCAGTTTAACCGGGAGTACAGATACGCAGTATTTT. It encodes CASSLTGSTDTQYF. The chain recombines TRBV28 with TRBJ2-3, with a tentative D call TRBD2 (6 bases). CDR1 and CDR2 from the germline V gene are MDHEN and SYDVKM. V lost 2 bases and J 3 bases, leaving 9 bases between the germline ends. CDR3 size: 14 residues. The whole variable domain, remainder taken from reference TRBV28 and TRBJ2-3, is DVKVTQSSRYLVKRTGEKVFLECVQDMDHENMFWYRQDPGLGLRLIYFSYDVKMKEKGDIPEGYSVSREKKERFSLILESASTNQTSMYLCASSLTGSTDTQYFGPGTRLTVL.